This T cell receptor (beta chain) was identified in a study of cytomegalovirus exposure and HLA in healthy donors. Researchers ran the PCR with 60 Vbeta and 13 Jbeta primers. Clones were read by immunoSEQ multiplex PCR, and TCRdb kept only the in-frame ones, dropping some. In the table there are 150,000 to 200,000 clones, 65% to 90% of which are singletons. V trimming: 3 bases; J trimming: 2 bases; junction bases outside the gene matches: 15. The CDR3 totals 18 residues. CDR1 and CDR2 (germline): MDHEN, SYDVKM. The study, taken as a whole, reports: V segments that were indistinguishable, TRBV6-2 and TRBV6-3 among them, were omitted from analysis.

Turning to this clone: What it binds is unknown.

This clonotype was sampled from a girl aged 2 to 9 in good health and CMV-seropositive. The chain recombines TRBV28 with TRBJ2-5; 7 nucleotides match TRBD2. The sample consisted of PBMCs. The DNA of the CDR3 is TGTGCCAGCAGTTTCCTTGGGGCGGGAGAGGAGGCTCAAGAGACCCAGTACTTC. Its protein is CASSFLGAGEEAQETQYF.